These 21 T cell receptor beta chains were sequenced from one sample in a study of Graves' ophthalmopathy and Graves' hyperthyroidism. Scientists amplified the TCR beta CDR3 regions from RNA transcripts. The library came from an HTBI-primed first-round RT-PCR and a second-round multiplex PCR. TCRdb re-called the multiplex PCR reads through MiXCR, storing one row per CDR3 protein. In the table there are 1 million to 1.3 million distinct CDR3 sequences, roughly two fifths of which are singletons. Sequencing used peripheral blood or thyroid tissue (not recorded which). These receptors were collected from an adult man with Graves' hyperthyroidism.

The chain links TRBV9 to TRBJ2-6; perhaps TRBD1 as D (6 bases). V lost 4 bases and J 0 bases, leaving 17 bases between the germline ends. This CDR3 is 18 amino acids long. Germline V CDR1 and CDR2: SGDLS, YYNGEE. In DNA, the CDR3 is TGTGCCAGCAGCAAGTCCGGGACACCCCTCTCTGGGGCCAACGTCCTGACTTTC. Translation: CASSKSGTPLSGANVLTF.

This clonotype was detected ten times or more. The chain has TRBV10-3 and TRBJ2-2, with D perhaps TRBD2 (7 bases). The CDR3 contains 14 residues. Trimming took off 6 bases at V and 4 bases at J, with 12 bases between the two ends. The germline gives CDR1 ENHRY, CDR2 SYGVKD. The CDR3 bases are TGTGCCATCAGGGGGGGGGCCTTCACCGGGGAGCTGTTTTTT. This translates into CAIRGGAFTGELFF.

The chain couples TRBV29-1 to TRBJ1-3, with D perhaps TRBD1 (5 bases). CDR1 SQVTM and CDR2 ANQGSEA come from the germline V gene. CDR3 size: 12 residues. Trimming stripped 8 bases from V and 5 bases from J, with 13 bases between. The DNA of the CDR3 is TGCAGCTTAGATCGGGGGAGAAACACCATATATTTT. Translation: CSLDRGRNTIYF.

The V gene is TRBV5-1, the J gene TRBJ1-2; D gene ambiguous. The CDR3 sequence is 16 residues long. V dropped 5 bases and J dropped 5 bases, with 22 bases sitting between them. From germline, CDR1 is SGHRS and CDR2 YFSETQ. The CDR3 DNA sequence: TGCGCCAGCAGTTTTGATGTGAGGGAGGTCCTTTATGGCTACACCTTC. Protein: CASSFDVREVLYGYTF.

The rearrangement uses TRBV24-1 and TRBJ2-3; D not resolved. V lost 4 bases, J lost 3 bases, and 10 bases lay in between. From germline, CDR1 is KGHDR and CDR2 SFDVKD. The CDR3 is made up of 14 amino acids. CDR3 bases: TGTGCCACCAGTGACCCGAGAGAAACAGATACGCAGTATTTT. Amino acids: CATSDPRETDTQYF.

The chain links TRBV20-1 to TRBJ2-7; 8 nucleotides agree with TRBD2. This CDR3 comprises 15 residues. Germline CDR1 reads DFQATT; CDR2 reads SNEGSKA (reference sequence). V lost 0 bases to trimming and J lost 2 bases; unmatched junction nucleotides: 6. The CDR3: CSARDSGLAPYEQYF. As DNA, the CDR3 is TGCAGTGCTAGAGATTCTGGACTAGCCCCCTACGAGCAGTACTTC.

The rearrangement uses TRBV2 and TRBJ1-5; TRBD1 matches at 9 bases. CDR1 is SNHLY, CDR2 FYNNEI, per germline. The CDR3 consists of 13 residues. The CDR3 sequence: CTFTGGVGQPQHF. The CDR3 region has the DNA TGTACCTTCACAGGGGGCGTGGGTCAGCCCCAGCATTTT.

This clonotype was detected once. Written as DNA, the CDR3 is TGTGCCAGCAGCCAAATGGGAGCTATGGAAGAGCAGTACTTC. Protein product: CASSQMGAMEEQYF. This chain joins TRBV3-1 and TRBJ2-7; a weak D match, TRBD2 (5 bases). The CDR3 consists of 14 residues. V gave up 2 bases and J gave up 7 bases, with 15 bases separating them. Germline V CDR1 and CDR2: LGHDT, YNNKEL (reference sequence).

The V call is TRBV6-5, the J call TRBJ1-6, with D perhaps TRBD1 (6 bases). Germline V gives CDR1 MNHEY, CDR2 SVGAGI. The CDR3 runs to 18 residues. V shed 0 bases and J shed 7 bases, with 19 bases lying between them. DNA of the CDR3: TGTGCCAGCAGTTACTCAGCCAGGGGTCGGGGGGGAAATTCACCCCTCCACTTT. Translated, it gives CASSYSARGRGGNSPLHF.

This clonotype was counted ten times or more. This sequence joins TRBV2 and TRBJ1-5, with D unresolved. V was pared by 5 bases and J by 2 bases, with 10 bases between. The CDR3 loop spans 14 amino acids. CDR1 SNHLY and CDR2 FYNNEI come from the germline V gene. CDR3 in DNA: TGTGCCAGCAGTCCTCGAATAGGCAATCAGCCCCAGCATTTT. Translation gives CASSPRIGNQPQHF.

The rearrangement links TRBV5-1 to TRBJ2-6; D is undetermined. The CDR3 runs to 14 residues. The germline CDR1 and CDR2 sequences are SGHRS and YFSETQ. The ends were cut back, 2 bases at V and 3 bases at J, with 6 bases in the middle. The CDR3 loop is CASSFFLGANVLTF. DNA of the CDR3: TGCGCCAGCAGCTTTTTCCTTGGGGCCAACGTCCTGACTTTC. Supplemented by reference TRBV5-1 and TRBJ2-6, the full variable domain reads KAGVTQTPRYLIKTRGQQVTLSCSPISGHRSVSWYQQTPGQGLQFLFEYFSETQRNKGNFPGRFSGRQFSNSRSEMNVSTLELGDSALYLCASSFFLGANVLTFGAGSRLTVL.

The sample holds many counts of this clonotype. The CDR3 loop is CSVGRINTGELFF. As DNA, the CDR3 is TGCAGCGTCGGCCGGATAAACACCGGGGAGCTGTTTTTT. The V and J genes are TRBV29-1 and TRBJ2-2; D is unclear. Trimming left V 6 bases short and J 2 bases short, with 10 bases between. Germline V CDR1 and CDR2: SQVTM, ANQGSEA. The CDR3 sequence is 13 residues long.

CDR3 loop: CSVVDRGREQYF. The CDR3, as DNA: TGCAGCGTAGTTGACAGGGGCAGGGAGCAGTACTTC. The gene calls are TRBV29-1 and TRBJ2-7, with 8 bases identical to TRBD1. Looked up from germline, CDR1 is SQVTM and CDR2 is ANQGSEA. The junction had 8 bases not matched to a gene; V was cut back by 6 bases and J by 7 bases. CDR3 length: 12 residues.

This clonotype occurred a few times. The chain uses TRBV20-1 and TRBJ2-7; 11 bases line up with TRBD2. Germline-derived CDR1 and CDR2 are DFQATT and SNEGSKA (reference sequence). V was pared by 0 bases and J by 0 bases, with 10 bases of the junction left unmatched. The CDR3 sequence is 18 residues long. CDR3 region: CSARDFGTSGSNSYEQYF. The CDR3 DNA is TGCAGTGCTAGAGATTTTGGAACTAGCGGGAGCAACTCCTACGAGCAGTACTTC.

This clonotype has at least ten counts. J is TRBJ2-5 and V is TRBV2, with D maybe TRBD1 (5 bases). The CDR3 runs 13 residues. Germline CDR1 reads SNHLY; CDR2 reads FYNNEI. V was shortened by 8 bases and J by 2 bases, with 12 bases between the two germline ends. The CDR3 nucleotides read TGTGCCAGCTTACAGGCCAGGCAAGAGACCCAGTACTTC. Translating it yields CASLQARQETQYF.

This clonotype has ten or more counts. This chain links TRBV9 with TRBJ1-1; D perhaps matches TRBD1 (6 bases). This CDR3 has 15 residues. The V gene's germline CDR1 is SGDLS and CDR2 YYNGEE. The ends were cut back, 6 bases at V and 2 bases at J, with 17 bases in the middle. The CDR3 bases are TGTGCCAGCACCCTGGACGGGACACCAAACACTGAAGCTTTCTTT. This sequence encodes CASTLDGTPNTEAFF.

This clonotype was found many times. CDR3 in DNA: TGCGCCAGCAGCCAAGATAGGGGTGGTTCCAGCTACGAGCAGTACTTC. Protein sequence: CASSQDRGGSSYEQYF. This chain joins TRBV4-3 and TRBJ2-7; possibly TRBD1 for D (5 bases). CDR3 size: 16 residues. The germline gives CDR1 LGHNA, CDR2 YSLEER. V lost 0 bases and J 3 bases, leaving 15 bases between the germline ends.

The table lists this clonotype with many counts. V usage is TRBV5-5 and J usage is TRBJ1-1; D gene ambiguous. The CDR3 is made up of 13 amino acids. Between the trimmed V and J ends, which lost 2 bases and 6 bases, there was a span of 11 bases. Germline assignment: CDR1 SGHKS and CDR2 YYEKEE (reference sequence). The CDR3 nucleotides read TGTGCCAGCAGCTTTCTGTGGGAGGCTGAAGCTTTCTTT. Protein sequence: CASSFLWEAEAFF.

The CDR3 reads CASSGGGRQLHGYTF. The CDR3 DNA follows: TGTGCCAGCAGTGGGGGCGGACGACAACTACATGGCTACACCTTC. The V gene is TRBV28, the J gene TRBJ1-2, with D perhaps matching TRBD1 (6 bases). Germline CDR1 reads MDHEN; CDR2 reads SYDVKM. The CDR3 is 15 amino acids. Deletions cut 5 bases from V and 6 bases from J, with 19 bases between.

At least ten counts were recorded for this clonotype. This chain connects TRBV20-1 to TRBJ1-5, with TRBD1 matching 8 bases. Unmatched junction bases numbered 7, after V lost 2 bases and J lost 4 bases. The germline CDR1 and CDR2 sequences are DFQATT and SNEGSKA (reference sequence). CDR3 size: 15 residues. As DNA, the CDR3 is TGCAGTGCTAGATCCCCACAGGGGGAAAATCAGCCCCAGCATTTT. It yields the protein CSARSPQGENQPQHF.

This clonotype was seen ten or more times. V and J are TRBV29-1 and TRBJ1-5; D call uncertain. This CDR3 contains 14 residues. V was pared by 4 bases and J by 0 bases, with 10 bases between. Looked up from germline, CDR1 is SQVTM and CDR2 is ANQGSEA. CDR3 nucleotide sequence: TGCAGCGTTGGGGCCGAGAATAGCAATCAGCCCCAGCATTTT. Protein: CSVGAENSNQPQHF.